Presented here are 2 T cell receptor beta chains from one specimen sequenced in a study of cytomegalovirus exposure and HLA in healthy donors. Libraries were prepared by immunoSEQ multiplex PCR; TCRdb keeps only in-frame clonotypes and omits some of them. Among about 130,000 clones listed, 80% to 90% were seen once. The sequencing sample was made of PBMCs. These receptors all stem from a woman aged 25 to 39 in good health and CMV-seropositive.

This chain joins TRBV5-1 and TRBJ1-1, with 8 positions matching TRBD1. V gave up 0 bases and J gave up 4 bases; unmatched junction bases: 2. This CDR3 has 14 amino acids. Germline lookup yields CDR1 SGHRS and CDR2 YFSETQ. This chain's CDR3 is CASSLDRGSTEAFF. CDR3 in DNA: TGCGCCAGCAGCTTGGACAGGGGGTCCACTGAAGCTTTCTTT.

The chain employs TRBV4-1 and TRBJ2-1, with 8 positions matching TRBD2. The CDR3 consists of 20 residues. J gave up 6 bases and V 3 bases, and 22 bases lay outside the gene matches. Germline V gene sequence: CDR1 MGHRA, CDR2 YSYEKL. CDR3 sequence reads: CASSHPFGSSGRVRGNEQFF. In nucleotides, the CDR3 is TGCGCCAGCAGCCACCCCTTTGGATCCAGCGGGAGAGTTCGGGGCAATGAGCAGTTCTTC.